These T cell receptor beta chains were read from a single sample in a study of blood T cell repertoires in COVID-19. The repertoire was sequenced with immunoSEQ multiplex PCR; TCRdb's copy has only in-frame clones and lacks some. The sample includes under 250,000 clones, 84% of them seen just once. Input material: PBMCs or T cells enriched from blood (not recorded which). These receptors were obtained from a man aged 60 to 75 who had recovered from COVID-19. Both conserved end residues are part of each CDR3. D genes are given only for firm matches. Clone size is given for some rows only: seen once, a few or many times, or a class if the clone is expanded.

D gene | J gene | clone size | V gene | CDR3 DNA | CDR3 protein
. | TRBJ1-1 | . | TRBV16 | TGTGCCAGCAGCCAGTCGGGGGGTGAAGCTTTCTTT | CASSQSGGEAFF
TRBD1 | TRBJ1-3 | once | TRBV18 | TGTGCCAGCTCTCCCCGGGACAGAAAGAGAAACACCATATATTTT | CASSPRDRKRNTIYF
TRBD1 | TRBJ2-2 | . | TRBV7-2 | TGTGCCAGCAGGGGACAGGGAATCGGGGAGCTGTTTTTT | CASRGQGIGELFF
. | TRBJ2-1 | . | TRBV11-3 | TGTGCCAGCAGCTTATGGTCTGCGGGGAGCAATGAGCAGTTCTTC | CASSLWSAGSNEQFF
. | TRBJ1-4 | once | TRBV5-1 | TGCGCCAGCAGCTTGGGGGGCCTAGCTAATGAAAAACTGTTTTTT | CASSLGGLANEKLFF
TRBD1 | TRBJ2-7 | . | TRBV5-1 | TGCGCCAGCAGCTGGGGGCAGGGGGCGAGAGAGCAGTACTTC | CASSWGQGAREQYF
TRBD1 | TRBJ1-3 | . | TRBV5-8 | TGTGCCAGCAACTTGGATATGGGACAGTTCGCTGGAAACACCATATATTTT | CASNLDMGQFAGNTIYF
. | TRBJ1-5 | few | TRBV7-2 | TGTGCCAGCAGCTCAGAACCTTCTCAGCCCCAGCATTTT | CASSSEPSQPQHF
. | TRBJ2-5 | . | TRBV7-6 | TGTGCCAGCAGCCGAAACAGGGAGACCCAGTACTTC | CASSRNRETQYF
. | TRBJ1-4 | . | TRBV5-6 | TGTGCCAGCAGCCCTCGGACAGCCTCAACTAATGAAAAACTGTTTTTT | CASSPRTASTNEKLFF
. | TRBJ1-1 | . | TRBV7-9 | TGTGCCAGCAGCCCCGTTTTGGGCGCGAGCACTGAAGCTTTCTTT | CASSPVLGASTEAFF
TRBD2 | TRBJ2-3 | . | TRBV7-9 | TGTGCCAGCAGCTTAGGGCGGGGGTACACAGATACGCAGTATTTT | CASSLGRGYTDTQYF
. | TRBJ2-1 | once | TRBV5-1 | TGCGCCAGCAGCTTGGATCGGGGGATCGGTGAGCAGTTCTTC | CASSLDRGIGEQFF
TRBD2 | TRBJ2-3 | . | TRBV5-1 | TGCGCCAGCAGCTTGACAGCGGGGGGGACAGATACGCAGTATTTT | CASSLTAGGTDTQYF
. | TRBJ1-3 | once | TRBV5-1 | TGCGCCAGCAGCTTGGAGGCAGGCTCTGGAAACACCATATATTTT | CASSLEAGSGNTIYF
TRBD2 | TRBJ2-1 | . | TRBV9 | TGTGCCAGCAGCGTAGCCTTAATTAGCGGGGGTCTCCACAATGAGCAGTTCTTC | CASSVALISGGLHNEQFF
. | TRBJ1-2 | . | TRBV7-2 | TGTGCCAGCAGCTTAGCTAGCTATGGCTACACCTTC | CASSLASYGYTF
. | TRBJ2-3 | . | TRBV11-2 | TGTGCCAGCAGCCGAGATCGAGATACGCAGTATTTT | CASSRDRDTQYF
TRBD1 | TRBJ1-5 | . | TRBV19 | TGTGCCAGTAGTACCCAGGGGGCACGATATCAGCCCCAGCATTTT | CASSTQGARYQPQHF
TRBD1 | TRBJ2-7 | . | TRBV2 | TGTGCCTTACACCCCAGGAGGCAGGGGGCTATAGACAGCTACGAGCAGTACTTC | CALHPRRQGAIDSYEQYF